Below are 17 T cell receptor beta chains sequenced from a single sample in a study of blood T cell repertoires in COVID-19. The protocol was immunoSEQ multiplex PCR, while the TCRdb copy is restricted to in-frame clones and leaves out a portion. The table has more than 300,000 clones, approximately 87% seen once. Sequencing was carried out using peripheral blood. Receptor source: a woman aged 25 to 39 with COVID-19, enrolled during active disease.

This chain links TRBV9 with TRBJ2-1; 8 nucleotides agree with TRBD1. Losses at the gene ends were 2 bases for V and 8 bases for J; bases not matched to a gene: 6. The CDR3 has 14 amino acids. Germline-derived CDR1 and CDR2 are SGDLS and YYNGEE. The CDR3 region has the DNA TGTGCCAGCAGCGTCGGGACAGGAAATTATGAGCAGTTCTTC. As protein: CASSVGTGNYEQFF.

The chain combines TRBV10-3 with TRBJ1-1; the D is unclear. This CDR3 contains 13 residues. From germline, CDR1 is ENHRY and CDR2 SYGVKD. The ends were cut back, 0 bases at V and 4 bases at J, with 6 bases in the middle. This CDR3 reads CAISESRITEAFF. In DNA, the CDR3 is TGTGCCATCAGTGAGTCGAGAATCACTGAAGCTTTCTTT.

The chain recombines TRBV6-1 with TRBJ2-7; 7 positions agree with TRBD1. Germline trimming cut 2 bases from V and 2 bases from J; bases unmatched to any gene: 9. The CDR3 extends over 16 amino acids. In germline, CDR1 is MNHNS, CDR2 SASEGT. The CDR3 here is CASSEIPLQGAYEQYF. CDR3 bases: TGTGCCAGCAGTGAAATTCCCCTCCAGGGGGCCTACGAGCAGTACTTC.

The chain carries TRBV5-1 and TRBJ2-2; 12 nucleotides align to TRBD2. Germline V gene sequence: CDR1 SGHRS, CDR2 YFSETQ. The trim removed 7 bases at V and 1 base at J, leaving 8 bases unmatched. The length of the CDR3 is 17 residues. In nucleotides, the CDR3 is TGCGCCAGCTCTCCTAGCGGGAGGGCCGAGAACACCGGGGAGCTGTTTTTT. Translation gives CASSPSGRAENTGELFF.

This sequence joins TRBV7-8 and TRBJ2-7; TRBD2 matches at 11 bases. From germline, CDR1 is SGHVS and CDR2 FQNEAQ. V was pared by 2 bases and J by 7 bases, with 7 bases of the junction left unmatched. This CDR3 is 15 amino acids long. Here the CDR3 reads CASSLPTSGKGEQYF. The CDR3 DNA reads as TGTGCCAGCAGCTTACCGACTAGCGGGAAGGGGGAGCAGTACTTC.

This clone was observed a few times. The chain is built from TRBV28 and TRBJ1-6, with TRBD1 identical over 9 bases. The CDR3 is made up of 20 amino acids. Germline CDR1 and CDR2: MDHEN and SYDVKM. The ends lost 2 bases at V and 8 bases at J; junction bases unmatched: 19. The CDR3 protein is CASSLPSGTGIASGHSPLHF. Here the CDR3 DNA reads TGTGCCAGCAGTTTACCCTCCGGGACAGGGATAGCCTCAGGCCATTCACCCCTCCACTTT. The full variable domain, completed using reference TRBV28 and TRBJ1-6, is DVKVTQSSRYLVKRTGEKVFLECVQDMDHENMFWYRQDPGLGLRLIYFSYDVKMKEKGDIPEGYSVSREKKERFSLILESASTNQTSMYLCASSLPSGTGIASGHSPLHFGNGTRLTVT.

The chain uses TRBV7-2 and TRBJ1-5, with D possibly TRBD1 on 5 matching bases. Germline CDR1 reads SGHTA; CDR2 reads FQGNSA. The CDR3 is 14 amino acids. V was trimmed by 3 bases and J by 4 bases, leaving 10 bases between them. The CDR3 here is CASSFTGGNQPQHF. CDR3 bases: TGTGCCAGCAGCTTTACAGGTGGGAATCAGCCCCAGCATTTT.

This chain joins TRBV12-3 or TRBV12-4 and TRBJ2-7; no firm D call. V was cut by 3 bases and J by 5 bases, with 8 bases left in between. This CDR3 is 12 amino acids long. The CDR3 DNA reads TGTGCCAGCAGTTTCTACTCTAACGAGCAGTACTTC. Translation: CASSFYSNEQYF.

Note on this clone: The sample has other DNA sequences that encode this CDR3 too. The chain is built from TRBV7-9 and TRBJ1-6; TRBD1 is a possible D gene (5 bases). Germline CDR1 SEHNR, CDR2 FQNEAQ (reference sequence). The CDR3 runs to 14 residues. The V end lost 2 bases, the J end lost 10 bases, and 12 bases lay between the germline ends. CDR3 DNA sequence: TGTGCCAGCAGCTTAACGGGGAGGGACTCACCCCTCCACTTT. It yields the protein CASSLTGRDSPLHF.

V is TRBV5-5 and J is TRBJ1-5; 8 nucleotides align to TRBD1. The CDR3 length is 15 residues. V gave up 3 bases and J gave up 10 bases; unmatched junction bases: 12. Per germline, CDR1 SGHKS and CDR2 YYEKEE (reference sequence). CDR3 in amino acids: CASSSSGTGFYPQHF. In DNA form, the CDR3 reads TGTGCCAGCAGCTCCTCCGGGACAGGCTTTTATCCCCAGCATTTT. Combining the CDR3 with reference TRBV5-5 and TRBJ1-5 gives the whole variable domain DAGVTQSPTHLIKTRGQQVTLRCSPISGHKSVSWYQQVLGQGPQFIFQYYEKEERGRGNFPDRFSARQFPNYSSELNVNALLLGDSALYLCASSSSGTGFYPQHFGDGTRLSIL.

The gene calls are TRBV30 and TRBJ2-1; 9 nucleotides agree with TRBD2. V lost 3 bases and J lost 4; bases outside the gene matches: 7. Germline CDR1 GTSNPN, CDR2 SVGIG (reference sequence). The CDR3 spans 15 residues. CDR3: CAWSSSGTSYNEQFF. The CDR3 DNA reads TGTGCCTGGAGCTCTAGCGGGACCTCATACAATGAGCAGTTCTTC.

The chain employs TRBV7-2 and TRBJ2-1; 12 bases are a match to TRBD2. From germline, CDR1 is SGHTA and CDR2 FQGNSA. The CDR3 consists of 15 residues. V shed 5 bases and J 10 bases; nucleotides not matched to a gene: 9. In DNA, the CDR3 is TGTGCCAGCAGCCAGGGACTAGCGGGCCCAAGGGAGCAGTTCTTC. It translates to CASSQGLAGPREQFF.

The genes are TRBV7-3 and TRBJ2-1; 11 nucleotides line up with TRBD2. The CDR3 is 14 amino acids. The V gene end was trimmed by 4 bases and the J gene end by 6 bases; junction bases not matched to a gene: 2. Germline-derived CDR1 and CDR2 are SGHTA and FQGTGA. CDR3 bases: TGTGCCAGCAGCTCGGGGACTAGCGGCAATGAGCAGTTCTTC. This gives the protein CASSSGTSGNEQFF.

This sequence joins TRBV6-2 or TRBV6-3 and TRBJ2-7, with TRBD1 matching over 10 bases. The CDR3 totals 17 residues. V dropped 6 bases and J dropped 3; count of bases not matched to a gene: 14. The germline V gene encodes CDR1 MNHEY and CDR2 SVGEGT. CDR3 amino acids: CASSSRSRTGGNYEQYF. In DNA form, the CDR3 reads TGTGCCAGCAGCTCACGCTCCAGGACAGGGGGTAACTACGAGCAGTACTTC.

The chain joins TRBV7-9 to TRBJ2-7; D is unresolved. Germline V gives CDR1 SEHNR, CDR2 FQNEAQ (reference sequence). V was pared by 5 bases and J by 2 bases, with 13 bases between. The CDR3 length is 14 residues. Here the CDR3 reads CASSPVEVPYEQYF. CDR3 in DNA: TGTGCCAGCAGCCCCGTTGAGGTACCCTACGAGCAGTACTTC.

To note about this clone: The junction departs from germline at one end; a sequencing error may be responsible. This chain connects TRBV5-4 to TRBJ2-7; D gene uncertain. CDR3 length equals 14 residues. Per germline, CDR1 SGHNT and CDR2 YYREEE (reference sequence). CDR3 in amino acids: CASSLGPPGYGQYF. The CDR3 DNA follows: TGTGCCAGCAGCTTGGGGCCCCCAGGTTACGGGCAGTACTTC.

This sequence joins TRBV19 and TRBJ2-5; D is possibly TRBD1 (7 bases). The CDR3 consists of 15 residues. V was shortened by 3 bases and J by 2 bases, with 13 bases between the two germline ends. Per the germline V gene, CDR1 is LNHDA and CDR2 is SQIVND (reference sequence). CDR3: CASSIRRGQQETQYF. The CDR3 DNA follows: TGTGCCAGTAGTATTCGGAGGGGACAGCAAGAGACCCAGTACTTC.